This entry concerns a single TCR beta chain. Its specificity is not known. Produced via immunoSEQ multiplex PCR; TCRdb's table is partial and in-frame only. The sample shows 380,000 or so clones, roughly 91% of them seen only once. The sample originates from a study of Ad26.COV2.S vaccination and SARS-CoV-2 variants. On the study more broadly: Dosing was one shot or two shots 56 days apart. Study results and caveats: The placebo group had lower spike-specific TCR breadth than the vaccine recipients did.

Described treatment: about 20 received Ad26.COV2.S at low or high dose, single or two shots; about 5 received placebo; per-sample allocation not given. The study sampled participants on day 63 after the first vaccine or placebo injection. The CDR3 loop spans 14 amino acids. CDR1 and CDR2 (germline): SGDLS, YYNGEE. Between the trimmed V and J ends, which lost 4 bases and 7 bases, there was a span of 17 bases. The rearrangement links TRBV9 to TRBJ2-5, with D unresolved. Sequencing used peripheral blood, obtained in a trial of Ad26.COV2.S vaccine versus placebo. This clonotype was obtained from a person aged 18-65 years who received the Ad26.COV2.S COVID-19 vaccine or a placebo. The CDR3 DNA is TGTGCCAGCAGCCCCGGTCCCGAACTTGGGACCCAGTACTTC. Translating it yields CASSPGPELGTQYF.